One and the same sample provided the 23 T cell receptor beta chains below, sequenced in a study of T-cell memory formation after mild COVID-19. TCRdb processed the 5' RACE reads anew with MiXCR; each CDR3 protein has one entry. The sample lists about 180,000 distinct CDR3 sequences, 18% occurring once. The sequencing sample was made of PBMCs or a T cell subset sorted from them (not recorded which). The receptors originated from a young man who had mild COVID-19 (a few samples of this study predate the infection). Cell type and time point are not known.

This chain connects TRBV15 to TRBJ2-1; D unclear. The V and J ends lost 4 bases and 2 bases respectively, with 9 bases between them. This CDR3 region has 14 residues. CDR1 and CDR2 (germline): LNHNV, YYDKDF (reference sequence). The CDR3 coding sequence is TGTGCCACCAGCATTGAGACGACCTACAATGAGCAGTTCTTC. Translated, it gives CATSIETTYNEQFF.

The V call is TRBV20-1, the J call TRBJ2-5; tentatively, D is TRBD1 (6 bases). The CDR3 loop spans 15 amino acids. Germline CDR1 DFQATT, CDR2 SNEGSKA (reference sequence). Trimming removed 0 bases at V and 2 bases at J, with 13 bases between. CDR3 protein: CSARDMTGGQETQYF. The CDR3 bases are TGCAGTGCTAGAGATATGACAGGTGGACAAGAGACCCAGTACTTC.

The CDR3 DNA follows: TGTGCCAGCAGCCTTACTATCACAGATACGCAGTATTTT. Translating it yields CASSLTITDTQYF. The chain links TRBV7-2 to TRBJ2-3; D is uncertain. Germline V gene sequence: CDR1 SGHTA, CDR2 FQGNSA. The CDR3 is 13 amino acids. Deletions cut 5 bases from V and 2 bases from J, with 8 bases between. The full variable domain, with the rest looked up from reference TRBV7-2 and TRBJ2-3, is GAGVSQSPSNKVTEKGKDVELRCDPISGHTALYWYRQSLGQGLEFLIYFQGNSAPDKSGLPSDRFSAERTGGSVSTLTIQRTQQEDSAVYLCASSLTITDTQYFGPGTRLTVL.

The genes are TRBV6-4 and TRBJ2-2; no clear D. The CDR3 spans 15 residues. Trimming removed 0 bases at V and 1 base at J, with 6 bases between. Germline CDR1 reads MRHNA; CDR2 reads SNTAGT. The CDR3 DNA reads as TGTGCCAGCAGTGACTCTTGGGGGAACACCGGGGAGCTGTTTTTT. Its protein is CASSDSWGNTGELFF.

This clonotype was picked up many times. The chain joins TRBV4-3 to TRBJ1-4; TRBD1 agrees at 8 bases. J gave up 8 bases and V 2 bases, and 7 bases lay outside the gene matches. Germline CDR1 LGHNA, CDR2 YSLEER. The CDR3 is 15 residues long. The CDR3 sequence is CASSQTDRGGEKLFF. CDR3 bases: TGCGCCAGCAGCCAAACTGACAGGGGAGGCGAAAAACTGTTTTTT.

The V gene is TRBV9, the J gene TRBJ2-7, with 7 positions matching TRBD1. The CDR3 covers 14 residues. In germline, CDR1 is SGDLS, CDR2 YYNGEE. After removal of 0 bases from V and 2 bases from J, the junction contained 2 bases not matched to a gene. This chain's CDR3 is CASSVDGQAYEQYF. CDR3 sequence (DNA): TGTGCCAGCAGCGTAGACGGACAGGCCTACGAGCAGTACTTC. The full variable domain, completed using reference TRBV9 and TRBJ2-7, is DSGVTQTPKHLITATGQRVTLRCSPRSGDLSVYWYQQSLDQGLQFLIQYYNGEERAKGNILERFSAQQFPDLHSELNLSSLELGDSALYFCASSVDGQAYEQYFGPGTRLTVT.

This chain uses TRBV19 with TRBJ1-4, with TRBD1 identical over 8 bases. V lost 6 bases to trimming and J lost 8 bases; unmatched junction nucleotides: 11. The CDR3 length is 15 residues. CDR1 LNHDA and CDR2 SQIVND come from the germline V gene (reference sequence). The CDR3 DNA is TGTGCCAGTAGGGGACAGGCGCCACAGATGGAAAAACTGTTTTTT. Its translation: CASRGQAPQMEKLFF.

The gene calls are TRBV29-1 and TRBJ2-2; TRBD2 agrees at 10 bases. CDR1 and CDR2 (germline): SQVTM, ANQGSEA. Germline trimming cut 7 bases from V and 0 bases from J; bases unmatched to any gene: 5. The CDR3 is made up of 15 amino acids. As DNA, the CDR3 is TGCAGCGCCCGGACTAGCGGACCGAACACCGGGGAGCTGTTTTTT. This codes for CSARTSGPNTGELFF.

This clonotype was detected a few times. The chain joins TRBV9 to TRBJ1-6; D is perhaps TRBD1 (5 bases). Trimming shortened V by 3 bases and J by 7 bases, and 11 bases separated the two germline ends. Per germline, CDR1 SGDLS and CDR2 YYNGEE. This CDR3 spans 14 amino acids. The CDR3 region has the DNA TGTGCCAGCAGCGAGACAGCTCAGAATTCACCCCTCCACTTT. Its protein is CASSETAQNSPLHF.

The J gene is TRBJ2-5, the V gene TRBV7-2, with a weak D call TRBD2 (6 bases). This CDR3 contains 13 residues. The V and J ends lost 8 bases and 7 bases respectively, with 17 bases between them. The germline V gene encodes CDR1 SGHTA and CDR2 FQGNSA. This CDR3 is CASGEEYSGTQYF. The CDR3 DNA reads TGTGCCAGCGGGGAGGAATACTCCGGGACCCAGTACTTC.

This clonotype appeared many times. This sequence joins TRBV27 and TRBJ2-7; D is unresolved. The CDR3 is 14 residues long. CDR1 MNHEY and CDR2 SMNVEV come from the germline V gene (reference sequence). V was pared by 8 bases and J by 2 bases, with 16 bases between. CDR3 protein: CASREAQPPYEQYF. The CDR3 DNA is TGTGCCAGCCGAGAAGCGCAGCCACCCTACGAGCAGTACTTC.

The chain couples TRBV18 to TRBJ2-7; D unclear. This CDR3 has 14 amino acids. Germline CDR1 KGHSH, CDR2 LQKENI. V lost 2 bases to trimming and J lost 6 bases, with 14 bases between them. The CDR3: CASSPKTDAGEQYF. CDR3 in DNA: TGTGCCAGCTCACCAAAAACAGACGCAGGCGAGCAGTACTTC.

This clonotype showed up just a few times. This chain joins TRBV11-2 and TRBJ2-4; TRBD1 matches at 9 bases. This CDR3 is 18 amino acids long. V lost 6 bases to trimming and J lost 2 bases; unmatched junction nucleotides: 14. The V gene's germline CDR1 is SGHAT and CDR2 FQNNGV. The CDR3 DNA follows: TGTGCCAGCAGACGTCCCGGGACAGGGATCGGTACCAAAAACATTCAGTACTTC. Translating it yields CASRRPGTGIGTKNIQYF.

This clonotype was found a few times. The chain links TRBV7-2 to TRBJ1-2, with D uncertain. This CDR3 comprises 15 residues. V was clipped by 3 bases and J by 0 bases, with 11 bases between them. Germline assignment: CDR1 SGHTA and CDR2 FQGNSA. The CDR3 here is CASSFDSSTNYGYTF. The DNA of the CDR3 is TGTGCCAGCAGCTTCGATTCCAGCACTAACTATGGCTACACCTTC.

The V and J genes are TRBV20-1 and TRBJ2-3, with D possibly called TRBD1 or TRBD2 (5 bases each). CDR1 is DFQATT, CDR2 SNEGSKA, per germline (reference sequence). Trimming pared 1 base from V and 2 bases from J, leaving 10 bases between. This CDR3 spans 14 amino acids. For the CDR3, the DNA is TGCAGTGCTAGAGGTTCGGGGCACACAGATACGCAGTATTTT. This translates into CSARGSGHTDTQYF.

The chain joins TRBV20-1 to TRBJ1-1; no reliable D call. This CDR3 is 11 amino acids long. Germline V gives CDR1 DFQATT, CDR2 SNEGSKA (reference sequence). CDR3 residues: CRGISATEAFF. DNA for the CDR3: TGCAGGGGGATTAGTGCCACTGAAGCTTTCTTT.

This clonotype turned up a few times. This chain uses TRBV9 with TRBJ2-3; D is unresolved. From germline, CDR1 is SGDLS and CDR2 YYNGEE. This CDR3 contains 11 residues. Trimming cost V 4 bases and J 5 bases, with 5 bases left between them. This CDR3 is CASSIQDTQYF. As DNA, the CDR3 is TGTGCCAGCAGCATACAAGATACGCAGTATTTT.

CDR3 DNA: TGCGCCAGCAGCGATACTAGCGGGGGTACAGATACGCAGTATTTT. Amino acids: CASSDTSGGTDTQYF. The rearrangement links TRBV5-1 to TRBJ2-3; TRBD2 agrees at 11 bases. J was trimmed by 3 bases and V by 4 bases; bases with no gene match: 4. There are 15 residues in the CDR3. Germline CDR1 reads SGHRS; CDR2 reads YFSETQ. Together with reference TRBV5-1 and TRBJ2-3, the CDR3 gives the full variable domain: KAGVTQTPRYLIKTRGQQVTLSCSPISGHRSVSWYQQTPGQGLQFLFEYFSETQRNKGNFPGRFSGRQFSNSRSEMNVSTLELGDSALYLCASSDTSGGTDTQYFGPGTRLTVL.

The rearrangement uses TRBV5-1 and TRBJ1-6; possibly TRBD1 for D (5 bases). This CDR3 comprises 14 residues. CDR1 is SGHRS and CDR2 is YFSETQ in the germline V gene. V was cut by 4 bases and J by 9 bases, with 14 bases left in between. CDR3 bases: TGCGCCAGCAGCGGGGCCTTTTCCTCTTCACCCCTCCACTTT. It is translated as CASSGAFSSSPLHF.

The chain carries TRBV9 and TRBJ1-3; 9 bases are shared with TRBD1. This CDR3 region has 17 residues. Germline V gene lookup returns CDR1 SGDLS and CDR2 YYNGEE. V trimming: 3 bases; J trimming: 0 bases; junction bases outside the gene matches: 7. The CDR3 DNA is TGTGCCAGCAGCGCGCACGGACAGGGGATCTCTGGAAACACCATATATTTT. This codes for CASSAHGQGISGNTIYF.

This clonotype came up a few times. Here the CDR3 reads CASSLFENIQYF. In nucleotides, the CDR3 is TGTGCCAGCAGCTTATTTGAAAACATTCAGTACTTC. This chain joins TRBV7-2 and TRBJ2-4; D gene unclear. V dropped 2 bases and J dropped 5 bases, with 4 bases sitting between them. Germline lookup yields CDR1 SGHTA and CDR2 FQGNSA. There are 12 residues in the CDR3.

This sequence joins TRBV2 and TRBJ1-6; D is possibly TRBD1 (5 bases). CDR3 length: 15 amino acids. CDR1 is SNHLY, CDR2 FYNNEI, per germline. V was clipped by 8 bases and J by 8 bases, with 19 bases between them. The CDR3 DNA reads TGTGCCAGCCGGAGGACGGATCCGGGGGATTCACCCCTCCACTTT. Translated, it gives CASRRTDPGDSPLHF.

The sample holds a few counts of this clonotype. This rearrangement joins TRBV24-1 to TRBJ2-1; tentative D call: TRBD1 (5 bases). Germline CDR1 and CDR2: KGHDR and SFDVKD. Trimming took 3 bases from V and 8 from J, leaving 13 bases between them. The CDR3 is 14 amino acids. The chain's CDR3 is CATSDMTLGDEQFF. The CDR3, as DNA: TGTGCCACCAGTGATATGACCCTAGGGGATGAGCAGTTCTTC.